Presented here are 11 T cell receptor beta chains from one specimen sequenced in a study of cytomegalovirus exposure and HLA in healthy donors. The PCR made use of 60 Vbeta and 13 Jbeta primers. Assay used: immunoSEQ multiplex PCR; TCRdb lists only in-frame clones, some missing. The table has around 180,000 clones, about 87% seen once; the top ten hold 1.5% to 2%. The specimen was PBMCs. Receptors were obtained from a woman aged 18-29 years in good health and CMV-seronegative.

The V gene is TRBV11-2, the J gene TRBJ1-2; no clear D. V was shortened by 2 bases and J by 5 bases, with 6 bases between the two germline ends. This CDR3 spans 12 amino acids. CDR1 and CDR2 from the germline V gene are SGHAT and FQNNGV. The CDR3 DNA is TGTGCCAGCAGCTTAACAGCTTATGGCTACACCTTC. Its translation: CASSLTAYGYTF.

This chain joins TRBV7-9 and TRBJ2-7, with TRBD1 identical over 7 bases. CDR1 is SEHNR, CDR2 FQNEAQ, per germline (reference sequence). V trimming: 5 bases; J trimming: 0 bases; junction bases outside the gene matches: 7. CDR3 length: 15 amino acids. This CDR3 reads CASSPSRDSSYEQYF. CDR3 nucleotides: TGTGCCAGCAGCCCCAGTAGGGACAGCTCCTACGAGCAGTACTTC. Full variable domain (rest looked up from reference TRBV7-9 and TRBJ2-7): DTGVSQNPRHKITKRGQNVTFRCDPISEHNRLYWYRQTLGQGPEFLTYFQNEAQLEKSRLLSDRFSAERPKGSFSTLEIQRTEQGDSAMYLCASSPSRDSSYEQYFGPGTRLTVT.

The chain has TRBV6-5 and TRBJ1-3; D possibly corresponds to TRBD1 (5 bases). CDR3 length: 15 residues. Trimming shortened V by 4 bases and J by 0 bases, and 10 bases separated the two germline ends. The germline V gene has CDR1 MNHEY and CDR2 SVGAGI. CDR3 sequence: CASSSRTSSGNTIYF. The CDR3 coding sequence is TGTGCCAGCAGTTCTCGGACAAGCTCTGGAAACACCATATATTTT.

The chain joins TRBV30 to TRBJ2-6; TRBD1 might be the D (6 bases). The V end was cut by 4 bases, the J end by 0 bases, with 13 bases between. CDR1 and CDR2 from the germline V gene are GTSNPN and SVGIG (reference sequence). CDR3 length equals 16 residues. CDR3 nucleotide sequence: TGTGCCTGGACCCAGGGGAACCCCTCTGGGGCCAACGTCCTGACTTTC. Translating gives CAWTQGNPSGANVLTF.

This clone occurred once. This sequence joins TRBV6-6 and TRBJ1-1; possibly TRBD1 for D (6 bases). The germline V and J ends were trimmed by 1 base and 6 bases, with 12 bases remaining between them. Germline V gene sequence: CDR1 MNHNY, CDR2 SVGAGI (reference sequence). The CDR3 spans 14 residues. CDR3 nucleotide sequence: TGTGCCAGCAGTTACTTCGGGACAAGATCTGAAGCTTTCTTT. This gives the protein CASSYFGTRSEAFF.

This clone has just a few counts. The chain employs TRBV4-1 and TRBJ1-1, with 12 bases matching TRBD1. Per germline, CDR1 MGHRA and CDR2 YSYEKL. V was clipped by 3 bases and J by 7 bases; unmatched bases: 12. The CDR3 has 17 amino acids. CDR3 sequence: CASSHLPPGQGASEAFF. CDR3 bases: TGCGCCAGCAGCCACCTTCCCCCGGGACAGGGGGCAAGTGAAGCTTTCTTT.

This chain joins TRBV27 and TRBJ1-4, with 11 bases fitting TRBD1. The V gene's germline CDR1 is MNHEY and CDR2 SMNVEV (reference sequence). This CDR3 spans 15 amino acids. The ends lost 6 bases at V and 2 bases at J; junction bases unmatched: 2. CDR3 amino acids: CASRDRGLTNEKLFF. For the CDR3, the DNA is TGTGCCAGCAGGGACAGGGGGCTTACTAATGAAAAACTGTTTTTT.

This chain links TRBV5-1 with TRBJ2-1, with 12 bases fitting TRBD1. The CDR3 covers 15 residues. Germline V gene sequence: CDR1 SGHRS, CDR2 YFSETQ. V lost 4 bases to trimming and J lost 7 bases; unmatched junction nucleotides: 6. This chain's CDR3 is CASSQPGQGANEQFF. CDR3 DNA: TGCGCCAGCAGCCAACCGGGACAGGGGGCGAATGAGCAGTTCTTC.

The genes are TRBV19 and TRBJ1-2; 10 bases are shared with TRBD1. The germline V gene encodes CDR1 LNHDA and CDR2 SQIVND (reference sequence). This CDR3 is 16 amino acids long. V was clipped by 5 bases and J by 3 bases; unmatched bases: 9. The chain's CDR3 is CASSAWDRGVYYGYTF. Written as DNA, the CDR3 is TGTGCCAGTAGTGCGTGGGACAGGGGCGTTTACTATGGCTACACCTTC.

This chain connects TRBV11-3 to TRBJ2-5, with 7 nucleotides matching TRBD2. Germline V gene data show CDR1 as SGHNT and CDR2 as YENEEA. The CDR3 is 14 residues long. With V trimmed by 5 bases and J by 5 bases, 8 bases remained unmatched. The CDR3 nucleotides are TGTGCCAGCAGCCCGGGACTACCCCCGGAGACCCAGTACTTC. Translated, it gives CASSPGLPPETQYF.

The chain is built from TRBV30 and TRBJ2-1; 11 bases are a match to TRBD2. This CDR3 is built from 13 residues. In germline, CDR1 is GTSNPN, CDR2 SVGIG (reference sequence). Germline trimming cut 2 bases from V and 10 bases from J; bases unmatched to any gene: 4. The CDR3 loop is CAWSSGTSGEQFF. The CDR3 DNA is TGTGCCTGGAGTTCCGGGACTAGCGGAGAGCAGTTCTTC.